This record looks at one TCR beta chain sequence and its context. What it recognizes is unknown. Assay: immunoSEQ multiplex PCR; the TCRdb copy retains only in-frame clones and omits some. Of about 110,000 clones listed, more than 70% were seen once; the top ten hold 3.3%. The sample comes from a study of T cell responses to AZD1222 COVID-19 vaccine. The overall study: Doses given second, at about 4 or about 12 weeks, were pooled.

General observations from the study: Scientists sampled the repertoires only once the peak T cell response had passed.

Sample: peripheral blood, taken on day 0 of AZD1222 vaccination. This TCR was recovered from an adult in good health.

CDR3 residues: CASSLVGADNYEQYF. Written as DNA, the CDR3 is TGTGCCAGCAGCTTAGTCGGGGCGGACAACTACGAGCAGTACTTC. The chain couples TRBV7-2 to TRBJ2-7; D is tentatively TRBD1 or TRBD2 (5 bases each). This CDR3 has 15 residues. CDR1 and CDR2 from the germline V gene are SGHTA and FQGNSA. The V end lost 1 base, the J end lost 3 bases, and 13 bases lay between the germline ends.